A single sample gave rise to the 10 T cell receptor beta chains below, sequenced in a study of brain T cells in children with intractable seizures. Time point indicated: blood from clinic visit 5 months post-surgery; TSC patient then seizure free. Method: immunoSEQ multiplex PCR; TCRdb's copy keeps in-frame clones and lacks some. Of about 320,000 clones listed, about 93% are singletons. The sample consisted of peripheral blood, taken 5 to 6 months after surgery. These receptors originate from a boy in the first two years of life with tuberous sclerosis and intractable seizures.

The chain joins TRBV10-3 to TRBJ2-7, with 8 bases fitting TRBD1. V trimming: 0 bases; J trimming: 5 bases; junction bases outside the gene matches: 12. Germline-derived CDR1 and CDR2 are ENHRY and SYGVKD. This CDR3 has 17 residues. CDR3 DNA sequence: TGTGCCATCAGTGAGTCTGACCTTAGCAGGGGGCTTAACGAGCAGTACTTC. Amino acid sequence: CAISESDLSRGLNEQYF.

The V call is TRBV14, the J call TRBJ1-4; possible D gene TRBD1, 5 bases. The germline CDR1 and CDR2 sequences are SGHDN and FVKESK. Trimming took off 3 bases at V and 0 bases at J, with 11 bases between the two ends. The CDR3 loop spans 16 amino acids. In DNA form, the CDR3 reads TGTGCCAGCAGCCATCTTGACAGATCAACTAATGAAAAACTGTTTTTT. Translation gives CASSHLDRSTNEKLFF. Full variable domain (outside the CDR3, taken from reference TRBV14 and TRBJ1-4): EAGVTQFPSHSVIEKGQTVTLRCDPISGHDNLYWYRRVMGKEIKFLLHFVKESKQDESGMPNNRFLAERTGGTYSTLKVQPAELEDSGVYFCASSHLDRSTNEKLFFGSGTQLSVL.

The chain employs TRBV7-2 and TRBJ1-4, with unresolved D. The germline V and J ends were trimmed by 5 bases and 8 bases, with 12 bases remaining between them. CDR3 length: 13 residues. Germline assignment: CDR1 SGHTA and CDR2 FQGNSA. This chain's CDR3 is CASSPSGYEKLFF. In DNA, the CDR3 is TGTGCCAGCAGCCCATCAGGTTACGAAAAACTGTTTTTT.

The rearrangement uses TRBV19 and TRBJ2-7; D is ambiguous. Trimming removed 4 bases from V and 0 bases from J, with 7 bases in between. Germline V gene data show CDR1 as LNHDA and CDR2 as SQIVND (reference sequence). The CDR3 length is 13 residues. The CDR3 is CASSSAPSYEQYF. The CDR3 region has the DNA TGTGCCAGTAGTAGCGCACCCTCCTACGAGCAGTACTTC.

The rearrangement joins TRBV11-2 to TRBJ2-1; D is perhaps TRBD2 (7 bases). Germline CDR1 is SGHAT and CDR2 is FQNNGV. The CDR3 is 15 amino acids. V lost 0 bases, J lost 10 bases, and 16 bases lay in between. For the CDR3, the DNA is TGTGCCAGCAGCTTAGATAGGGTAGGGGGGGTGGAGCAGTTCTTC. Translated, it gives CASSLDRVGGVEQFF. Supplemented by reference TRBV11-2 and TRBJ2-1, the full variable domain reads EAGVAQSPRYKIIEKRQSVAFWCNPISGHATLYWYQQILGQGPKLLIQFQNNGVVDDSQLPKDRFSAERLKGVDSTLKIQPAKLEDSAVYLCASSLDRVGGVEQFFGPGTRLTVL.

A remark on this clone: Other nucleotide sequences from this sample produce the same CDR3. The J gene is TRBJ1-1, the V gene TRBV6-5, with 8 bases identical to TRBD1. Germline loops: CDR1 MNHEY, CDR2 SVGAGI. V shed 2 bases and J 4 bases; nucleotides not matched to a gene: 0. This CDR3 has 13 amino acids. CDR3 region: CASSYGQGTEAFF. CDR3 DNA: TGTGCCAGCAGTTACGGACAGGGCACTGAAGCTTTCTTT.

The chain links TRBV20-1 to TRBJ2-5; D is possibly TRBD1 or TRBD2 (5 bases each). Trimming took off 3 bases at V and 4 bases at J, with 27 bases between the two ends. The length of the CDR3 is 18 residues. Germline-derived CDR1 and CDR2 are DFQATT and SNEGSKA (reference sequence). CDR3 amino acids: CSASTGALPGAAIETQYF. The CDR3 DNA is TGCAGTGCTAGTACCGGGGCCCTTCCAGGAGCGGCGATAGAGACCCAGTACTTC.

V is TRBV7-9 and J is TRBJ1-2; 9 nucleotides align to TRBD1. J lost 4 bases, V lost 5 bases, and 20 bases had no gene match. The CDR3 has 19 residues. The germline gives CDR1 SEHNR, CDR2 FQNEAQ (reference sequence). CDR3 protein: CASSNTQPFRDRAFYGYTF. Written as DNA, the CDR3 is TGTGCCAGCAGCAATACTCAACCATTCCGGGACAGGGCTTTCTATGGCTACACCTTC.

The rearrangement uses TRBV5-1 and TRBJ2-2; TRBD2 agrees at 8 bases. Germline assignment: CDR1 SGHRS and CDR2 YFSETQ. The length of the CDR3 is 18 residues. Trimming cost V 0 bases and J 1 base; bases outside gene matches: 8. DNA of the CDR3: TGCGCCAGCAGCTTGGGGCTAGCGGGTCTTAAGAACACCGGGGAGCTGTTTTTT. Protein: CASSLGLAGLKNTGELFF.

The chain joins TRBV7-8 to TRBJ1-5; weak D call: TRBD1 (6 bases). The germline V gene has CDR1 SGHVS and CDR2 FQNEAQ. The V and J ends lost 4 bases and 0 bases respectively, with 10 bases between them. The CDR3 loop spans 15 amino acids. CDR3 region: CASSYREYSNQPQHF. The CDR3, as DNA: TGTGCCAGCAGCTACAGGGAATATAGCAATCAGCCCCAGCATTTT.